The 23 T cell receptor beta chains below come from one sample, sequenced in a study of Graves' ophthalmopathy and Graves' hyperthyroidism. Amplification targeted the TCR beta CDR3 regions, with RNA transcripts as the source material. First-round RT-PCR employed HTBI primers, with a second-round multiplex PCR after it. TCRdb reprocessed the multiplex PCR reads with MiXCR, giving one entry per CDR3 protein. The table lists over a million distinct CDR3 sequences, about 36% of them singletons, with 11% in the top ten. What was sequenced was peripheral blood or thyroid tissue (not recorded which). The receptors shown here come from an adult man with Graves' hyperthyroidism.

This clonotype was detected many times. The chain carries TRBV9 and TRBJ2-2; D not resolved. The CDR3 contains 16 residues. Germline V gene data show CDR1 as SGDLS and CDR2 as YYNGEE. Trimming removed 3 bases at V and 6 bases at J, with 18 bases between. CDR3 loop: CASSAYAEGFAGELFF. CDR3 nucleotide sequence: TGTGCCAGCAGCGCTTACGCCGAAGGGTTCGCCGGGGAGCTGTTTTTT.

The table lists this clonotype with many counts. This chain joins TRBV29-1 and TRBJ1-2; D remains unclear. CDR1 is SQVTM, CDR2 ANQGSEA, per germline. The CDR3 spans 11 residues. Trimming took off 6 bases at V and 8 bases at J, with 13 bases between the two ends. The CDR3 DNA reads as TGCAGCGTCTCGGGAGTAGGAGGCTACACCTTC. Its translation: CSVSGVGGYTF.

This clonotype has ten or more counts. This chain links TRBV12-3 or TRBV12-4 with TRBJ1-1; no reliable D call. CDR3 size: 15 residues. Trimming took off 2 bases at V and 4 bases at J, with 14 bases between the two ends. The CDR3 loop is CASSLSEGTLTEAFF. In nucleotides, the CDR3 is TGTGCCAGCAGTTTATCTGAAGGAACACTCACTGAAGCTTTCTTT.

This chain connects TRBV7-8 to TRBJ2-7, with 11 bases aligning to TRBD1. V lost 5 bases and J lost 6; bases outside the gene matches: 12. Germline CDR1 and CDR2: SGHVS and FQNEAQ. The CDR3 is 16 residues long. In nucleotides, the CDR3 is TGTGCCAGCAGCCAGGGACAGGGGGGGCCCTCCGGCGAGCAGTACTTC. Translation gives CASSQGQGGPSGEQYF. Together with reference TRBV7-8 and TRBJ2-7, the CDR3 gives the full variable domain: GAGVSQSPRYKVAKRGQDVALRCDPISGHVSLFWYQQALGQGPEFLTYFQNEAQLDKSGLPSDRFFAERPEGSVSTLKIQRTQQEDSAVYLCASSQGQGGPSGEQYFGPGTRLTVT.

This clonotype was seen a handful of times. This clone may be a read error of a much larger clone one base away. The chain joins TRBV25-1 to TRBJ2-7; no clear D. The CDR3 length is 15 residues. Trimming took 3 bases from V and 1 from J, leaving 13 bases between them. CDR1 is MGHDK, CDR2 SYGVNS, per germline. CDR3 nucleotides: TGTGCCAGCAGTGATCATGGAACCTCGTCCTACGAGCAGTACTTC. This sequence encodes CASSDHGTSSYEQYF.

This clonotype came up many times. A much larger clone differs by one base, so this may be a read error. The genes are TRBV25-1 and TRBJ2-6, with TRBD1 matching over 9 bases. The germline V gene encodes CDR1 MGHDK and CDR2 SYGVNS. After removal of 8 bases from V and 1 base from J, the junction contained 9 bases not matched to a gene. The CDR3 contains 17 residues. The CDR3: CASGTDRGESGANVLTF. CDR3 sequence (DNA): TGTGCCAGCGGAACGGACAGGGGAGAATCTGGGGCCAACGTCCTGACTTTC.

The chain joins TRBV20-1 to TRBJ1-1; D uncertain. This CDR3 has 13 amino acids. Germline values: CDR1 DFQATT, CDR2 SNEGSKA (reference sequence). V dropped 5 bases and J dropped 4 bases, with 14 bases sitting between them. CDR3 bases: TGCAGTGCTGGTGGGGTAGCGGCCACTGAAGCTTTCTTT. This codes for CSAGGVAATEAFF.

This clonotype appeared many times. The genes are TRBV5-1 and TRBJ1-2; 11 positions agree with TRBD1. CDR1 SGHRS and CDR2 YFSETQ come from the germline V gene. V lost 3 bases, J lost 8 bases, and 6 bases stayed unmatched. CDR3 length: 14 amino acids. CDR3 in DNA: TGCGCCAGCAGCTCCGGACAGGGGGCGATCGGCTACACCTTC. Translated: CASSSGQGAIGYTF. The full variable domain, with the rest looked up from reference TRBV5-1 and TRBJ1-2, is KAGVTQTPRYLIKTRGQQVTLSCSPISGHRSVSWYQQTPGQGLQFLFEYFSETQRNKGNFPGRFSGRQFSNSRSEMNVSTLELGDSALYLCASSSGQGAIGYTFGSGTRLTVV.

The table lists this clonotype with a count of one. This chain connects TRBV5-5 to TRBJ2-3; TRBD2 agrees at 8 bases. CDR1 is SGHKS, CDR2 YYEKEE, per germline (reference sequence). The V gene end was trimmed by 2 bases and the J gene end by 3 bases; junction bases not matched to a gene: 5. The CDR3 is 15 amino acids. In nucleotides, the CDR3 is TGTGCCAGCAGCTTAGTGGCTAGCGGGACAGATACGCAGTATTTT. Its translation: CASSLVASGTDTQYF.

The V gene is TRBV12-3 or TRBV12-4, the J gene TRBJ1-1, with 9 bases matching TRBD1. This CDR3 is 14 amino acids long. After removal of 7 bases from V and 6 bases from J, the junction contained 9 bases not matched to a gene. Written as DNA, the CDR3 is TGTGCCAGCACCAACGGGACAGGGTTGGCTGAAGCTTTCTTT. Translating gives CASTNGTGLAEAFF.

At least ten counts were recorded for this clonotype. V gene TRBV19 combines with J gene TRBJ1-5, with D unresolved. Germline CDR1 LNHDA, CDR2 SQIVND (reference sequence). Trimming took 5 bases from V and 4 from J, leaving 9 bases between them. This CDR3 comprises 13 residues. CDR3 DNA sequence: TGTGCCAGTAGTGGGTTACGGAATCAGCCCCAGCATTTT. Translation: CASSGLRNQPQHF.

J is TRBJ1-4 and V is TRBV7-2; no definite D call. The CDR3 extends over 15 amino acids. Germline CDR1 and CDR2: SGHTA and FQGNSA. V was cut by 6 bases and J by 3 bases, with 14 bases left in between. The DNA of the CDR3 is TGTGCCAGCAGTTTACTCCGATCCGCTAATGAAAAACTGTTTTTT. It is translated as CASSLLRSANEKLFF.

This clonotype was counted only a few times. The junction departs from the called germline gene at one end, perhaps through a read error. V gene TRBV10-2 combines with J gene TRBJ1-1; D is perhaps TRBD1 (5 bases). CDR1 is WSHSY, CDR2 SAAADI, per germline. This CDR3 has 15 amino acids. For the CDR3, the DNA is TGTGCCAGCAGTTACTTCGGACACCCGGGCACTGAAGCTTTCTTT. Encoded protein: CASSYFGHPGTEAFF.

The V gene is TRBV28, the J gene TRBJ2-7; D ambiguous. Germline CDR1 is MDHEN and CDR2 is SYDVKM. The CDR3 length is 11 residues. The germline V and J ends were trimmed by 10 bases and 0 bases, with 7 bases remaining between them. For the CDR3, the DNA is TGTGCCACCCAGAGCTCCTACGAGCAGTACTTC. Its protein product is CATQSSYEQYF.

This clonotype appeared a few times. V usage is TRBV7-9 and J usage is TRBJ2-7; no clear D. Deletions cut 5 bases from V and 2 bases from J, with 13 bases between. The length of the CDR3 is 14 residues. CDR1 is SEHNR and CDR2 is FQNEAQ in the germline V gene (reference sequence). Written as DNA, the CDR3 is TGTGCCAGCAGCCCCGTTGGGCCCACCTACGAGCAGTACTTC. Its protein product is CASSPVGPTYEQYF.

J is TRBJ2-5 and V is TRBV3-2; the table's D call of TRBD1 was not tested on the DNA. TRBV3-2 is an annotated pseudogene. The CDR3 covers 15 residues. The CDR3 region is CASSQASGGEKTQYF. The CDR3 coding sequence is TGTGCCAGCAGCCAAGCTTCTGGGGGCGAGAAGACCCAGTACTTC.

This clonotype has a count of ten or more. The chain uses TRBV7-9 and TRBJ2-5; the D is unclear. With 3 bases removed from V and 7 bases from J, the gap between germline ends came to 24 bases. This CDR3 contains 17 residues. Per the germline V gene, CDR1 is SEHNR and CDR2 is FQNEAQ (reference sequence). The CDR3 spells CASSFTPRADGMGTQYF. In DNA, the CDR3 is TGTGCCAGCAGCTTCACGCCTCGGGCCGACGGAATGGGGACCCAGTACTTC.

This clonotype was seen many times. V gene TRBV7-9 combines with J gene TRBJ2-7, with D perhaps TRBD2 (6 bases). Trimming left V 6 bases short and J 3 bases short, with 12 bases between. This CDR3 contains 13 residues. Germline values: CDR1 SEHNR, CDR2 FQNEAQ (reference sequence). CDR3: CASRGPGVYEQYF. CDR3 nucleotides: TGTGCCAGCAGGGGCCCGGGAGTCTACGAGCAGTACTTC.

The sample holds a few counts of this clonotype. The chain employs TRBV2 and TRBJ1-3; D unclear. The germline V gene encodes CDR1 SNHLY and CDR2 FYNNEI. Trimming removed 6 bases from V and 4 bases from J, with 13 bases in between. The CDR3 is 14 amino acids. CDR3 region: CASSQTSYGNTIYF. Written as DNA, the CDR3 is TGTGCCAGCAGCCAAACCTCCTACGGAAACACCATATATTTT. The whole variable domain, filled in from reference TRBV2 and TRBJ1-3, reads EPEVTQTPSHQVTQMGQEVILRCVPISNHLYFYWYRQILGQKVEFLVSFYNNEISEKSEIFDDQFSVERPDGSNFTLKIRSTKLEDSAMYFCASSQTSYGNTIYFGEGSWLTVV.

As for this clonotype: This clone may be a read error of a much larger clone one base away. This chain uses TRBV20-1 with TRBJ2-7, with a possible D match to TRBD2 (6 bases). With 4 bases removed from V and 1 base from J, the gap between germline ends came to 14 bases. The CDR3 sequence is 14 residues long. Germline CDR1 DFQATT, CDR2 SNEGSKA (reference sequence). The CDR3, as DNA: TGCAGTGCTATGTCCGGGGGAGCATCCTACGAGCAGTACTTC. This translates into CSAMSGGASYEQYF.

In the case of this clonotype: This may arise from a read error, as a much more abundant clone is one base away. The gene calls are TRBV7-2 and TRBJ2-7; possible D gene TRBD1, 6 bases. Germline V gene sequence: CDR1 SGHTA, CDR2 FQGNSA. Trimming shortened V by 4 bases and J by 5 bases, and 12 bases separated the two germline ends. This CDR3 comprises 13 residues. Here the CDR3 DNA reads TGTGCCAGCAGCTCGGACAGTGGCCACGAGCAGTACTTC. This encodes CASSSDSGHEQYF. Full variable domain (missing parts from reference TRBV7-2 and TRBJ2-7): GAGVSQSPSNKVTEKGKDVELRCDPISGHTALYWYRQSLGQGLEFLIYFQGNSAPDKSGLPSDRFSAERTGGSVSTLTIQRTQQEDSAVYLCASSSDSGHEQYFGPGTRLTVT.

V gene TRBV29-1 combines with J gene TRBJ2-7, with D possibly called TRBD1 or TRBD2 (6 bases each). In germline, CDR1 is SQVTM, CDR2 ANQGSEA. The CDR3 totals 13 residues. The V end was cut by 7 bases, the J end by 4 bases, with 17 bases between. CDR3 protein: CSEGGLGVYEQYF. The CDR3, as DNA: TGCAGCGAGGGGGGACTCGGGGTTTACGAGCAGTACTTC.

Comments on this clonotype: Sequence at one end of the junction differs from germline and may be a read error. The CDR3 region has the DNA TGCGCCAGCAGCCAAGAGTCTGCCCAGACCTACGAGCAGTGCTTC. It translates to CASSQESAQTYEQCF. This chain links TRBV4-3 with TRBJ2-7, with D unclear. The CDR3 sequence is 15 residues long. Germline values: CDR1 LGHNA, CDR2 YSLEER.